This T cell receptor (beta chain) comes out of a study of siplizumab effects on memory and regulatory T cells (dated by TCRdb to about 2019). Notes on the research overall: The effect of the anti-CD2 antibody siplizumab on alloreactive T-cell subsets was examined in allogeneic mixed lymphocyte reactions constructed from human PBMCs. Summary of the overall study and its limitations: The suppressive function of proliferating Tregs from siplizumab cultures was not functionally confirmed. Among mappable alloreactive CD4+ clones, the Treg-derived fraction averaged 68.8% with siplizumab versus 25% to 30% in control reactions. The cumulative frequency of alloreactive sequences traceable to unstimulated CD4+ memory T cells was significantly reduced by siplizumab. Roughly 75-95% of proliferating CD4+ or CD8+ clones could not be assigned a naive or memory phenotype. Unstimulated naive T cells appeared more diverse than memory T cells, and naive cells seemed to contribute substantially to the alloresponse. Because sequences below about 10^-5 frequency were poorly captured, only a minor fraction of alloreactive clones could be mapped to unstimulated subsets.

As to this clone: The target of this receptor is not known. The input lacks base qualities; no much larger clone sits a single base away.

Libraries were prepared through the immunoSEQ multiplex PCR assay. Approximately 93,000 TCR templates per sample were assayed by the deep sequencing platform. Genomic DNA extracted from sorted T cells was the material used for TCRbeta CDR3 sequencing. For the original study's pipeline: The R programming language was used for the clonal analysis of the TCRbeta CDR3 data. Alloreactive CD4+ and CD8+ clones were identified by comparing unstimulated samples to CFSE-low samples taken after the reaction. Regulatory or non-regulatory origin of alloreactive CD4+ clones was assigned by matching sequences to the sorted unstimulated Treg and non-Treg repertoires. TCRdb re-hosts the immuneACCESS table, in-frame sequences only. Its copies lack some clones; in the studies checked, an unresolved V gene accounts for under half of them, and the cause for the rest is not known. The V and J calls and clone size come from that table; D and trimming were worked out from the DNA. The sample contains approximately 100,000 clones, about 91% of them found a single time. In total, the top ten clones hold 0.73% of the sample.

TCRbeta CDR3 sequencing was performed on sorted unstimulated T cells and on proliferating T cells recovered from mixed lymphocyte reactions. Fresh whole blood from fewer than twelve HLA-typed healthy donors was used to isolate PBMCs. To map where alloreactive clones came from, unstimulated CD4+ regulatory T cells were FACS-sorted. This sequence was found in a human donor in good health. Source material: Tregs sorted from blood.

The nucleotide sequence reads as follows: TGTGCCAGCTCAATTACACCCAACGAGCAGTACTTC. Translated, this is CASSITPNEQYF. Rearrangement joined TRBV18 to TRBJ2-7, with no confidently assigned D gene. CDR1 KGHSH and CDR2 LQKENI were looked up in the germline V gene. Deletion took 5 bases off V and 5 bases off J, with a span of 10 bases between the germline ends. From the cysteine up to the phenylalanine, the CDR3 has a length of 12 residues. The kept DNA is CDR3 alone, 36 bases in frame from the first base.